One TCR beta chain is described in this entry. This clone was seen only a few times. It lacks a known antigen. No qualities accompany the bases; no much larger clone lies one base away. TCRbeta CDR3 regions were amplified from genomic DNA by means of the immunoSEQ Assay, a bias-controlled multiplex PCR. Per the source publication's procedure: Nucleated cell counts per sample were estimated from amplification of reference gene primers within the assay. To quantify the absolute abundance of each unique TCRbeta CDR3 rearrangement, sequence reads were collapsed and filtered. For each sample, productive Simpson clonality was calculated as the square root of Simpson's diversity index over productive rearrangements. The clones in this table, taken by TCRdb from immuneACCESS, are in-frame only. Not every clone is retained; where verified, under half of the shortfall comes from an unresolved V gene, and the cause of the rest is unknown. V, J and clone size were drawn from that table, and D and trimming were deduced from the DNA. Within this sample are 100,000 to 120,000 clones, with approximately 65% of them counted one time only. Together, the top ten hold about 7.1% of the sample.

Collaborating institutions collected whole blood in K2EDTA tubes following their own protocols. For TCRbeta analysis, collaborators shipped samples as frozen whole blood, isolated PBMCs, or DNA extracted from either of those sample types. The data were taken from a study of blood T cell repertoires in COVID-19 (dated by TCRdb to 2018 to 2020). With respect to the entire study: Samples from collaborators originated in the United States, Italy and Spain and spanned both the acute and convalescent phases of COVID-19. The prospective study material was composed of cDNA or gDNA derived from T cells, B-cell-depleted T cells, or PBMCs. Deeply sampled blood TCRbeta repertoires from subjects exposed to, actively infected with, or recovered from COVID-19 were included in the dataset. The repertoires were made available in a free public database intended to serve as a resource for research on the immune response to SARS-CoV-2. Samples were obtained from the ongoing ImmuneRACE study (first 160 participants) and from 1,000 to 1,500 subjects provided by 6 global collaborators. Sample metadata almost always included a de-identified subject ID, COVID-19 status, age in years and sex. Where HLA class I and class II types were available, the types were taken from metadata supplied by the sample provider, not from assay-based typing.

Beyond this particular receptor, the publication reports: How much clinical and demographic metadata was included differed by source and by participant, and the metadata was provided uncurated.

The TCR sequence derives from a woman aged 60-75 years with acute or convalescent COVID-19. Specimen: peripheral blood.

This receptor has the CDR3 CASSLVGGPETQYF. In nucleotide form, the sequence is TGTGCCAGCAGCTTAGTGGGGGGGCCGGAGACCCAGTACTTC. The rearranged chain carries TRBV7-3 and TRBJ2-5; the D gene is possibly TRBD2, with 7 bases matching. From cysteine to phenylalanine, the CDR3 is 14 amino acids long. The only DNA kept is the CDR3, 42 bases in frame from the first base. The germline V gene gives CDR1 as SGHTA and CDR2 as FQGTGA. V is reduced by 2 bases and J by 5 bases, leaving a spacing of 12 bases between them.